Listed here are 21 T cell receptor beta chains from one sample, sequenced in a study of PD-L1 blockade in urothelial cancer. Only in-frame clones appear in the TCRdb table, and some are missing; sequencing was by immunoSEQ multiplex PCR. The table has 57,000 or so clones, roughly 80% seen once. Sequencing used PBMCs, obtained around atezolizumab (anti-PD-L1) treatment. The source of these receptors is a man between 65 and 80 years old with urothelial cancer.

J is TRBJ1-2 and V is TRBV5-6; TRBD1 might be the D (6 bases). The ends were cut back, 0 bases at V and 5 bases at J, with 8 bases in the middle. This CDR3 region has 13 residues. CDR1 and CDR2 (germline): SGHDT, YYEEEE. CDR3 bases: TGTGCCAGCAGCTTGGGGACAGCTTATGGCTACACCTTC. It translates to CASSLGTAYGYTF.

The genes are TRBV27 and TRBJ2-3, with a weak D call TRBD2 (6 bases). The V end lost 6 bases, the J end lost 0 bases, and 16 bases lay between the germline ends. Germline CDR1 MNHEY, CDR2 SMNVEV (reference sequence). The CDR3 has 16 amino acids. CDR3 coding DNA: TGTGCCAGCAGGCGGGACTTTGCCTCTAGCACAGATACGCAGTATTTT. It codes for CASRRDFASSTDTQYF.

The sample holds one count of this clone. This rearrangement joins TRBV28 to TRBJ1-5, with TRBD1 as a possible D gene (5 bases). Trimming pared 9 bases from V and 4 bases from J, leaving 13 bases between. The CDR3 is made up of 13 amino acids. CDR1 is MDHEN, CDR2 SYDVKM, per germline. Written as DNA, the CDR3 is TGTGCCAGTACATCAGGGTGGAATCAGCCCCAGCATTTT. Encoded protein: CASTSGWNQPQHF.

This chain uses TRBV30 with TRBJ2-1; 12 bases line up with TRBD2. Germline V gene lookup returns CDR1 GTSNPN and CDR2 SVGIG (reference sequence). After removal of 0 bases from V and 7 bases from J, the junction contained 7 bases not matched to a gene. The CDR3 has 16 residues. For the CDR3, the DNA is TGTGCCTGGAGTGTACTAGCGGGAGGATTAATAAATGAGCAGTTCTTC. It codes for CAWSVLAGGLINEQFF.

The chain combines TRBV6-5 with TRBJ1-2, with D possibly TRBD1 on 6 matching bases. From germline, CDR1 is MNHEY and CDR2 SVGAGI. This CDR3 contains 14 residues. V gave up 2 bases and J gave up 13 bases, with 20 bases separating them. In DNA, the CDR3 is TGTGCCAGCAGTTACCCCGGAGAGCACCAGGGGTGCACCTTC. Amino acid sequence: CASSYPGEHQGCTF.

The CDR3 here is CASMGLAAADTQYF. The CDR3, as DNA: TGTGCCAGCATGGGACTAGCGGCGGCAGATACGCAGTATTTT. The chain carries TRBV2 and TRBJ2-3; 11 bases agree with TRBD2. The V gene's germline CDR1 is SNHLY and CDR2 FYNNEI. The CDR3 sequence is 14 residues long. J gave up 4 bases and V 7 bases, and 4 bases lay outside the gene matches. The entire variable domain, with the rest obtained from reference TRBV2 and TRBJ2-3, is as follows: EPEVTQTPSHQVTQMGQEVILRCVPISNHLYFYWYRQILGQKVEFLVSFYNNEISEKSEIFDDQFSVERPDGSNFTLKIRSTKLEDSAMYFCASMGLAAADTQYFGPGTRLTVL.

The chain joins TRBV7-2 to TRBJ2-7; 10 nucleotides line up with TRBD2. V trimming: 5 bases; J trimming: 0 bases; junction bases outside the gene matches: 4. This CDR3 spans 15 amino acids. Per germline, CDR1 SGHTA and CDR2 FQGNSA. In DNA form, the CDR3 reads TGTGCCAGCAGCACGGGACTAGCGTTCTCCTACGAGCAGTACTTC. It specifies CASSTGLAFSYEQYF.

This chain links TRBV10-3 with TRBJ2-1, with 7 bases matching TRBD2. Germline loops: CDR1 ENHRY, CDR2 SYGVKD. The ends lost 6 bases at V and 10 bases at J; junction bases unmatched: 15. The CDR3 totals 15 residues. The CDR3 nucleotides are TGTGCCATCAGCCCCTCGTCGGGAGGTGGGGGGGAGCAGTTCTTC. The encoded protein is CAISPSSGGGGEQFF.

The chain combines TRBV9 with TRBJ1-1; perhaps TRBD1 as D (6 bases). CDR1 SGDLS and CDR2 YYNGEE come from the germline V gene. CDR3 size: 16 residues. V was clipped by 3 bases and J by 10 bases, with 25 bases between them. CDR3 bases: TGTGCCAGCAGCGCGTCGGACTTTAGGTCGGGCAGGGGAGCTTTCTTT. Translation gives CASSASDFRSGRGAFF.

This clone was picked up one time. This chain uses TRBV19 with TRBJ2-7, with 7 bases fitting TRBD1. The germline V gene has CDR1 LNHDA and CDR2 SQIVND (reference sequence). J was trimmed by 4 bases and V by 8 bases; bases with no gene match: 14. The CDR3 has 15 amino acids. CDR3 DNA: TGTGCCAGTGGTAAAAGGGGACAGTCAGGATACGAGCAGTACTTC. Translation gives CASGKRGQSGYEQYF. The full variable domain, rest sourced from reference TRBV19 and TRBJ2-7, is DGGITQSPKYLFRKEGQNVTLSCEQNLNHDAMYWYRQDPGQGLRLIYYSQIVNDFQKGDIAEGYSVSREKKESFPLTVTSAQKNPTAFYLCASGKRGQSGYEQYFGPGTRLTVT.

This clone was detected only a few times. CDR3 DNA sequence: TGTGCCAGTACCCCAACTCGGGGGGCAAGAAATGAAGCTTTCTTT. Its protein is CASTPTRGARNEAFF. The chain has TRBV19 and TRBJ1-1; weak D call: TRBD1 (6 bases). CDR3 length: 15 residues. Trimming pared 7 bases from V and 7 bases from J, leaving 22 bases between. The germline CDR1 and CDR2 sequences are LNHDA and SQIVND (reference sequence).

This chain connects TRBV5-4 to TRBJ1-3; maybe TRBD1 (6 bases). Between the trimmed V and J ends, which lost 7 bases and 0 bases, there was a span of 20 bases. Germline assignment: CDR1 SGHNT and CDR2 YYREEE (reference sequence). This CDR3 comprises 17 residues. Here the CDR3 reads CASYTGGGPISGNTIYF. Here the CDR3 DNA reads TGTGCCAGCTACACGGGGGGGGGCCCAATCTCTGGAAACACCATATATTTT. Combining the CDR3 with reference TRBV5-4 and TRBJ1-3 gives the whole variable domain ETGVTQSPTHLIKTRGQQVTLRCSSQSGHNTVSWYQQALGQGPQFIFQYYREEENGRGNFPPRFSGLQFPNYSSELNVNALELDDSALYLCASYTGGGPISGNTIYFGEGSWLTVV.

The CDR3 reads CASNQASGFTDTQYF. In DNA form, the CDR3 reads TGTGCCAGCAATCAGGCTAGCGGGTTCACAGATACGCAGTATTTT. The rearrangement links TRBV2 to TRBJ2-3; the match to TRBD2 covers 8 bases. The CDR3 length is 15 residues. V lost 7 bases and J lost 2; bases outside the gene matches: 8. Per germline, CDR1 SNHLY and CDR2 FYNNEI.

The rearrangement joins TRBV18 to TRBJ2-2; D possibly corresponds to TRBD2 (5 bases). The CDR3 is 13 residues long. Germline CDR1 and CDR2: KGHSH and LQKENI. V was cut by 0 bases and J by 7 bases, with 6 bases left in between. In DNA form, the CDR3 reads TGTGCCAGCTCACCACCCGGGGTCGGGGAGCTGTTTTTT. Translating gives CASSPPGVGELFF.

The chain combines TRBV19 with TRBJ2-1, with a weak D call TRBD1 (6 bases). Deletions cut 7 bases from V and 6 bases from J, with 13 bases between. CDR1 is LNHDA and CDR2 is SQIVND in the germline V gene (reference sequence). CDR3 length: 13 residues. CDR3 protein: CASKGQRTNEQFF. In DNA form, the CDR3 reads TGTGCCAGTAAAGGACAGCGGACCAATGAGCAGTTCTTC.

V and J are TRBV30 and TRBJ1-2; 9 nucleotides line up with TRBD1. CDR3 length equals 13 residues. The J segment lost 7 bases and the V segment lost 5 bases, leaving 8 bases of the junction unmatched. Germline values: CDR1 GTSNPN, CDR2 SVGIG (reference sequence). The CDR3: CAWGLGDRVGYTF. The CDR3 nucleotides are TGTGCCTGGGGGCTTGGGGACAGGGTTGGCTACACCTTC.

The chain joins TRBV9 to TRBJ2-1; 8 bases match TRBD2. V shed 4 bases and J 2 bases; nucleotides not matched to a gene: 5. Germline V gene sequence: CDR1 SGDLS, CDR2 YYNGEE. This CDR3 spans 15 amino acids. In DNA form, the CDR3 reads TGTGCCAGCAGCTTAGGCGGGAGGACCTACAATGAGCAGTTCTTC. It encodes CASSLGGRTYNEQFF.

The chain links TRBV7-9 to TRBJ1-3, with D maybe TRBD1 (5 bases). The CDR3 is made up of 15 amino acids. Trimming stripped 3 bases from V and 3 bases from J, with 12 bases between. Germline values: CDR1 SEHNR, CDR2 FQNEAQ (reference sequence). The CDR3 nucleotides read TGTGCCAGCAGCTTCTCAAGGAGGGGTGGAAACACCATATATTTT. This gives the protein CASSFSRRGGNTIYF.

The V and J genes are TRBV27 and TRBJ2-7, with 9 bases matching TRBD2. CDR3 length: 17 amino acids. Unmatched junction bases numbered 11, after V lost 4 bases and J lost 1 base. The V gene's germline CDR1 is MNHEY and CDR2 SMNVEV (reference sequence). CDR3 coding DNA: TGTGCCAGCAGTTCTACTCGGGCTAGCGGGACATCCTACGAGCAGTACTTC. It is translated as CASSSTRASGTSYEQYF.

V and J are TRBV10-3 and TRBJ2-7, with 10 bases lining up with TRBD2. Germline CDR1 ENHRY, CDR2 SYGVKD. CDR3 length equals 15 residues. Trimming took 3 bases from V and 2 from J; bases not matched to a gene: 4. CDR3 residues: CAISDLTSGTYEQYF. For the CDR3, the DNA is TGTGCCATCAGTGATCTAACTAGCGGGACCTACGAGCAGTACTTC.

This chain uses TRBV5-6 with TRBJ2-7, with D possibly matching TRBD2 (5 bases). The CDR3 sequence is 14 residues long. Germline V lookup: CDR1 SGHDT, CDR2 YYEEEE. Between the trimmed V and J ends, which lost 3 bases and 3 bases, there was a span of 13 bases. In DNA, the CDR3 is TGTGCCAGCAGCTCAGTACTCGGGAACTACGAGCAGTACTTC. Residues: CASSSVLGNYEQYF.